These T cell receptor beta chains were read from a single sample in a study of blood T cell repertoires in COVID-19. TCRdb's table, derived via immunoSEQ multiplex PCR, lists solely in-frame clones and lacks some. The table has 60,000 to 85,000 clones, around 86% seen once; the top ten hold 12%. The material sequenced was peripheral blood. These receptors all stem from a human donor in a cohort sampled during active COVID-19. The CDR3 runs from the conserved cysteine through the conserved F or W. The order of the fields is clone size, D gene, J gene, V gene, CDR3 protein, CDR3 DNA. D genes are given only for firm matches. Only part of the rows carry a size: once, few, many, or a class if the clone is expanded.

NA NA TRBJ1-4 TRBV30 CAWSARSEKLFF TGTGCCTGGAGCGCGAGATCTGAAAAACTGTTTTTT
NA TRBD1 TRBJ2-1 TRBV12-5 CASGLGAGTGRHNEQFF TGTGCTAGTGGCTTAGGGGCCGGGACAGGGCGCCACAATGAGCAGTTCTTC
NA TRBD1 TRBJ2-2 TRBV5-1 CASSEGTGGIGELFF TGCGCCAGCAGCGAAGGGACAGGGGGAATCGGGGAGCTGTTTTTT
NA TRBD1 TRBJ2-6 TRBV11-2 CASSFGTGVAGANVLTF TGTGCCAGCAGCTTCGGGACAGGGGTAGCTGGGGCCAACGTCCTGACTTTC
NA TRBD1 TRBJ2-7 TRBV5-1 CASSKNPGQGSDEQYF TGCGCCAGCAGCAAGAATCCAGGACAGGGAAGCGACGAGCAGTACTTC
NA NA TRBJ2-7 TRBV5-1 CASSLGRGPEEQYF TGCGCCAGCAGCTTGGGTCGGGGTCCGGAGGAGCAGTACTTC
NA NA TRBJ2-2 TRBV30 CAWSMGGALTGELFF TGTGCCTGGAGTATGGGGGGGGCCCTCACCGGGGAGCTGTTTTTT
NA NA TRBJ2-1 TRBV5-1 CASSLLYQGSYNEQFF TGCGCCAGCAGCTTGTTATACCAGGGCTCCTACAATGAGCAGTTCTTC
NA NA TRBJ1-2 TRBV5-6 CASSLLARARYGYTF TGTGCCAGCAGCTTGCTGGCCAGGGCCAGGTATGGCTACACCTTC
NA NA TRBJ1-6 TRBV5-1 CASSEGVLSNSPLHF TGCGCCAGCAGCGAGGGGGTTTTGAGTAATTCACCCCTCCACTTT
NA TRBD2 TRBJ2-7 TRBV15 CATSRDPIGTSNEQYF TGTGCCACCAGCAGAGATCCCATCGGGACTAGCAACGAGCAGTACTTC
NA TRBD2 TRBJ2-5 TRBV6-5 CASSTGGGEETQYF TGTGCCAGCAGCACTGGCGGGGGAGAAGAGACCCAGTACTTC
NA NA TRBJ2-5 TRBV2 CASSEQGRETQYF TGTGCCAGCAGTGAGCAGGGGCGAGAGACCCAGTACTTC
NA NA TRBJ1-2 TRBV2 CASNSQGTTNYGYTF TGTGCCAGCAATTCACAGGGTACCACTAACTATGGCTACACCTTC
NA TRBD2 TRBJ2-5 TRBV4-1 CASSQAWPSGEETQYF TGCGCCAGCAGCCAAGCATGGCCCAGCGGGGAAGAGACCCAGTACTTC
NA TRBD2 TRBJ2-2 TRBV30 CAWRAVASGNTGELFF TGTGCCTGGAGGGCCGTGGCTAGCGGGAACACCGGGGAGCTGTTTTTT
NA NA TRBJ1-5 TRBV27 CASSPSPRVSNQPQHF TGTGCCAGCAGTCCCTCCCCACGGGTGTCCAATCAGCCCCAGCATTTT
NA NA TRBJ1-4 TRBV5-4 CASSFQGSANEKLFF TGTGCCAGCAGTTTCCAGGGTTCCGCTAATGAAAAACTGTTTTTT
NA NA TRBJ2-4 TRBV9 CASSGRVFGKNIQYF TGTGCCAGCAGCGGCAGGGTTTTCGGCAAAAACATTCAGTACTTC
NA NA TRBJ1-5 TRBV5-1 CASSNRGRDQPQHF TGCGCCAGCAGCAATAGGGGAAGGGATCAGCCCCAGCATTTT
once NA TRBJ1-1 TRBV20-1 CSASPPGGADTEAFF TGCAGTGCTAGTCCCCCGGGGGGGGCTGACACTGAAGCTTTCTTT
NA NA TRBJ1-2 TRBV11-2 CASSIPGPAGYGYTF TGTGCCAGCAGCATCCCGGGACCGGCGGGGTATGGCTACACCTTC
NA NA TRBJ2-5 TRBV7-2 CAAGTWGEETQYF TGTGCCGCAGGGACATGGGGTGAAGAGACCCAGTACTTC
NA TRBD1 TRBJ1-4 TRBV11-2 CASSLTGGVSNEKLFF TGTGCCAGCAGCTTAACAGGGGGCGTATCAAATGAAAAACTGTTTTTT
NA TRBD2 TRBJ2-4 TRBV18 CASSGSGGAFNIQYF TGTGCCAGCTCGGGAAGCGGGGGGGCGTTCAACATTCAGTACTTC
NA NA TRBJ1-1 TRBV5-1 CASSLSDGSFNTEAFF TGCGCCAGCAGCTTGAGTGATGGGAGTTTTAACACTGAAGCTTTCTTT
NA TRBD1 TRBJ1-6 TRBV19 CASKSLTQGESSPLHF TGTGCCTCGAAATCCCTAACTCAGGGGGAATCGTCACCCCTCCACTTT
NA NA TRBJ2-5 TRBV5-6 CASSLTGLRETQYF TGTGCCAGCAGCTTGACAGGATTGCGAGAGACCCAGTACTTC